Listed here are 3 T cell receptor beta chains from one sample, sequenced in a study of sequential checkpoint blockade in melanoma. Treatment here: randomized to nivolumab then ipilimumab (arm A) or the reverse (arm B). Clones were sequenced by immunoSEQ multiplex PCR, and TCRdb holds only the in-frame ones, with some missing. The table records about 40,000 clones, approximately 90% of them present only once. The specimen was CD8+ T cells sorted from blood (inferred from file names), collected from a patient given nivolumab and ipilimumab in sequence. All receptors derive from a human donor with melanoma.

The sample holds one count of this clone. The chain carries TRBV4-1 and TRBJ2-2, with D maybe TRBD1 (6 bases). The CDR3 length is 14 residues. V lost 3 bases, J lost 4 bases, and 9 bases lay in between. The germline gives CDR1 MGHRA, CDR2 YSYEKL. This chain's CDR3 is CASSHGQFTGELFF. The CDR3 bases are TGCGCCAGCAGCCACGGACAGTTCACCGGGGAGCTGTTTTTT.

The chain links TRBV27 to TRBJ2-7, with a possible D match to TRBD1 (5 bases). The CDR3 consists of 11 residues. Trimming took off 8 bases at V and 6 bases at J, with 11 bases between the two ends. The germline gives CDR1 MNHEY, CDR2 SMNVEV (reference sequence). CDR3: CASRKGLEQYF. CDR3 DNA sequence: TGTGCCAGCCGTAAGGGGCTCGAGCAGTACTTC.

The gene calls are TRBV15 and TRBJ2-1, with D possibly TRBD1 on 6 matching bases. The CDR3 has 16 residues. Germline V gene lookup returns CDR1 LNHNV and CDR2 YYDKDF (reference sequence). Trimming cost V 4 bases and J 7 bases, with 20 bases left between them. The CDR3 bases are TGTGCCACCAGCAACCCACAGGGCGACGTGACAAATGAGCAGTTCTTC. Residues: CATSNPQGDVTNEQFF.